The 23 T cell receptor beta chains presented below share a single source sample, sequenced in a study of T cell repertoires in cytomegalovirus infection. MiXCR, applied by TCRdb to the reads, yields one record per CDR3 protein. The sample contains some 940,000 distinct CDR3 sequences, 30% to 40% of which appear only once. These receptors have no identified antigens. The input for sequencing was cultured CD8+ T cells from PBMCs, taken from culture after CMV antigen stimulation. The receptors stem from a human donor in good health (CMV status not recorded). Some clones in this sample may be carry-over from other donors' samples.

V is TRBV7-8 and J is TRBJ2-2; 8 bases fit TRBD2. The ends lost 3 bases at V and 0 bases at J; junction bases unmatched: 6. This CDR3 is built from 17 residues. Germline CDR1 SGHVS, CDR2 FQNEAQ. As DNA, the CDR3 is TGTGCCAGCAGCTTTACGGGGGGGCGTACGAACACCGGGGAGCTGTTTTTT. Its protein product is CASSFTGGRTNTGELFF.

The CDR3 coding sequence is TGTGCCAGCGGGGGCTTATTGGACACTGAAGCTTTCTTT. It encodes CASGGLLDTEAFF. The J gene is TRBJ1-1, the V gene TRBV2, with D maybe TRBD1 (6 bases). With 8 bases removed from V and 3 bases from J, the gap between germline ends came to 13 bases. This CDR3 spans 13 amino acids. CDR1 is SNHLY and CDR2 is FYNNEI in the germline V gene.

The DNA of the CDR3 is TGTGCCAGCAGCTTATCCCTAACCAAGGATGGCTACACCTTC. Translated, it gives CASSLSLTKDGYTF. V gene TRBV7-9 combines with J gene TRBJ1-2; the D is unclear. The CDR3 consists of 14 residues. From germline, CDR1 is SEHNR and CDR2 FQNEAQ (reference sequence). V was cut by 2 bases and J by 6 bases, with 13 bases left in between.

The chain recombines TRBV19 with TRBJ1-2; D may be TRBD1 (6 bases). V shed 7 bases and J shed 0 bases, with 21 bases lying between them. The length of the CDR3 is 17 residues. The germline V gene encodes CDR1 LNHDA and CDR2 SQIVND (reference sequence). Here the CDR3 DNA reads TGTGCCAGTACCATGGACAGCCAACCCATCTCTAACTATGGCTACACCTTC. Translated, it gives CASTMDSQPISNYGYTF.

The chain has TRBV19 and TRBJ1-4, with a weak D call TRBD1 (6 bases). The CDR3 totals 19 residues. CDR1 and CDR2 (germline): LNHDA, SQIVND (reference sequence). Trimming shortened V by 3 bases and J by 2 bases, and 22 bases separated the two germline ends. The chain's CDR3 is CASSIVIGTPWITNEKLFF. The CDR3 DNA reads TGTGCCAGTAGTATTGTGATTGGGACACCCTGGATCACTAATGAAAAACTGTTTTTT.

The rearrangement joins TRBV12-3 or TRBV12-4 to TRBJ2-5; 15 nucleotides align to TRBD2. The J segment lost 4 bases and the V segment lost 7 bases, leaving 19 bases of the junction unmatched. This CDR3 is 20 amino acids long. In nucleotides, the CDR3 is TGTGCCAGCACCCAGACCCCGCTAGGACTAGCGGGGGGGCTAGGAGAGACCCAGTACTTC. Its translation is CASTQTPLGLAGGLGETQYF.

This clonotype was seen many times. The genes are TRBV7-2 and TRBJ2-1, with no clear D. Germline CDR1 is SGHTA and CDR2 is FQGNSA. The V gene lost 2 bases and the J gene lost 4 bases, with 15 bases spanning the gap. The CDR3 has 16 amino acids. The CDR3 nucleotides are TGTGCCAGCAGCTTATGGCCGAGTGTGGCTTACAATGAGCAGTTCTTC. Translating gives CASSLWPSVAYNEQFF. The full variable domain, completed using reference TRBV7-2 and TRBJ2-1, is GAGVSQSPSNKVTEKGKDVELRCDPISGHTALYWYRQSLGQGLEFLIYFQGNSAPDKSGLPSDRFSAERTGGSVSTLTIQRTQQEDSAVYLCASSLWPSVAYNEQFFGPGTRLTVL.

V is TRBV5-4 and J is TRBJ2-3, with D perhaps TRBD2 (5 bases). The length of the CDR3 is 18 residues. Germline assignment: CDR1 SGHNT and CDR2 YYREEE (reference sequence). V was shortened by 1 base and J by 0 bases, with 18 bases between the two germline ends. Here the CDR3 reads CASSLFPELGLSTDTQYF. CDR3 bases: TGTGCCAGCAGCTTGTTCCCGGAACTAGGTCTAAGCACAGATACGCAGTATTTT.

This clonotype was seen repeatedly, ten times or more. The chain uses TRBV7-8 and TRBJ2-7; TRBD1 aligns across 7 bases. Trimming cost V 4 bases and J 1 base; bases outside gene matches: 4. CDR3 length equals 14 residues. Per the germline V gene, CDR1 is SGHVS and CDR2 is FQNEAQ. CDR3: CASSSGDSSYEQYF. The CDR3 nucleotides are TGTGCCAGCAGCTCAGGGGACAGTTCCTACGAGCAGTACTTC.

The chain employs TRBV6-2 or TRBV6-3 and TRBJ2-1; D is possibly TRBD1 or TRBD2 (5 bases each). CDR1 is MNHEY and CDR2 is SVGEGT in the germline V gene. CDR3 length equals 13 residues. The V end was cut by 8 bases, the J end by 2 bases, with 10 bases between. The CDR3 loop is CASGTWAYNEQFF. The CDR3 DNA reads TGTGCCAGCGGGACCTGGGCCTACAATGAGCAGTTCTTC.

This clonotype was seen ten or more times. The chain couples TRBV7-8 to TRBJ2-7; D may be TRBD1 (5 bases). This CDR3 spans 14 amino acids. V gave up 0 bases and J gave up 2 bases, with 8 bases separating them. CDR1 is SGHVS and CDR2 is FQNEAQ in the germline V gene. DNA of the CDR3: TGTGCCAGCAGCTTAGCAACCAGGGCCTACGAGCAGTACGTC. Amino acids: CASSLATRAYEQYV.

This clonotype was counted a single time. This sequence joins TRBV20-1 and TRBJ2-3, with 9 nucleotides matching TRBD2. J gave up 4 bases and V 0 bases, and 5 bases lay outside the gene matches. The CDR3 spans 15 residues. Germline V gene sequence: CDR1 DFQATT, CDR2 SNEGSKA (reference sequence). CDR3 nucleotides: TGCAGTGCTAGAGATACGGCGGGGGGGTCAGATACGCAGTATTTT. The encoded protein is CSARDTAGGSDTQYF.

J is TRBJ1-1 and V is TRBV7-4, with 9 bases identical to TRBD1. Germline V CDR1 and CDR2: SGHVT, SQSDAQ. The trim removed 6 bases at V and 7 bases at J, leaving 12 bases unmatched. The CDR3 is 15 amino acids. The CDR3 is CASRRNRGREGEAFF. Here the CDR3 DNA reads TGTGCCAGCAGACGGAACAGGGGGCGCGAAGGTGAAGCTTTCTTT.

The chain employs TRBV7-9 and TRBJ1-6, with a weak D call TRBD1 (5 bases). Trimming took 4 bases from V and 3 from J, leaving 13 bases between them. Germline CDR1 and CDR2: SEHNR and FQNEAQ (reference sequence). The CDR3 is 16 residues long. The CDR3 DNA reads TGTGCCAGCAGCTCTCGGGACGGTCTCTATAATTCACCCCTCCACTTT. Translating it yields CASSSRDGLYNSPLHF.

V and J are TRBV19 and TRBJ2-7; D may correspond to TRBD1 or TRBD2 (5 bases each). Germline CDR1 is LNHDA and CDR2 is SQIVND (reference sequence). CDR3 length: 13 amino acids. CDR3 coding DNA: TGTGCCAGTAGGGATACCGGGACCTACAAGCAGTACGTC. Protein: CASRDTGTYKQYV.

The rearrangement links TRBV11-2 to TRBJ2-1, with D unclear. V lost 9 bases, J lost 2 bases, and 17 bases lay in between. The CDR3 has 15 residues. Germline V gene lookup returns CDR1 SGHAT and CDR2 FQNNGV. The CDR3 DNA reads as TGTGCCAGTCAGCGCGGTAGGAGTGCCTACAATGAGCAGTTCTTC. Its protein product is CASQRGRSAYNEQFF. The full variable domain, rest sourced from reference TRBV11-2 and TRBJ2-1, is EAGVAQSPRYKIIEKRQSVAFWCNPISGHATLYWYQQILGQGPKLLIQFQNNGVVDDSQLPKDRFSAERLKGVDSTLKIQPAKLEDSAVYLCASQRGRSAYNEQFFGPGTRLTVL.

This clonotype was seen a few times. This chain joins TRBV19 and TRBJ2-2, with D unclear. Deletions cut 6 bases from V and 5 bases from J, with 10 bases between. The CDR3 is 13 residues long. Germline V gives CDR1 LNHDA, CDR2 SQIVND (reference sequence). CDR3 loop: CASSPVGTGELFF. CDR3 nucleotide sequence: TGTGCCAGTAGCCCTGTCGGTACCGGGGAGCTGTTTTTT.

J is TRBJ2-3 and V is TRBV27; TRBD2 is a possible D gene (5 bases). V dropped 6 bases and J dropped 2 bases, with 9 bases sitting between them. Germline CDR1 reads MNHEY; CDR2 reads SMNVEV (reference sequence). The CDR3 covers 13 residues. The CDR3 is CASRGLITDTQYF. The CDR3 coding sequence is TGTGCCAGCAGAGGACTTATCACAGATACGCAGTATTTT.

The chain has TRBV6-9 and TRBJ1-5; 7 nucleotides align to TRBD1. CDR1 is MNHGY, CDR2 SVAAGI, per germline. The CDR3 extends over 15 amino acids. The V gene end was trimmed by 3 bases and the J gene end by 5 bases; junction bases not matched to a gene: 7. This CDR3 reads CASSYSDRVDQPQHF. The CDR3 DNA reads as TGTGCCAGCAGTTACTCCGACAGGGTCGATCAGCCCCAGCATTTT.

The chain combines TRBV7-9 with TRBJ2-7; 7 bases agree with TRBD1. CDR1 is SEHNR, CDR2 FQNEAQ, per germline (reference sequence). The V segment lost 6 bases and the J segment 4 bases; nucleotides outside the gene matches: 9. CDR3 size: 14 residues. CDR3 sequence reads: CASSIVGQAYEQYF. The CDR3 DNA is TGTGCCAGCAGTATAGTTGGACAGGCTTACGAGCAGTACTTC.

The chain recombines TRBV27 with TRBJ1-2; 7 bases agree with TRBD1. J lost 8 bases, V lost 2 bases, and 11 bases had no gene match. Germline V gives CDR1 MNHEY, CDR2 SMNVEV (reference sequence). CDR3 length: 15 residues. CDR3 region: CASSLRQGKVGGYTF. In DNA, the CDR3 is TGTGCCAGCAGTTTAAGACAGGGAAAGGTTGGGGGCTACACCTTC.

The CDR3 DNA is TGCAGTGCTAGAGATACCCGGGGCTCCTACAATGAGCAGTTCTTC. Translated, it gives CSARDTRGSYNEQFF. This chain joins TRBV20-1 and TRBJ2-1; the D gene is possibly TRBD2 (5 bases). Germline loops: CDR1 DFQATT, CDR2 SNEGSKA (reference sequence). V was shortened by 0 bases and J by 0 bases, with 9 bases between the two germline ends. The CDR3 covers 15 residues.

The rearrangement joins TRBV4-2 to TRBJ1-2; D unclear. CDR1 is LGHNA, CDR2 YNFKEQ, per germline. The CDR3 runs 15 residues. V was cut by 1 base and J by 3 bases, with 12 bases left in between. CDR3 in amino acids: CASSQGRPAHYGYTF. The CDR3, as DNA: TGTGCCAGCAGCCAAGGTCGCCCAGCGCACTATGGCTACACCTTC.